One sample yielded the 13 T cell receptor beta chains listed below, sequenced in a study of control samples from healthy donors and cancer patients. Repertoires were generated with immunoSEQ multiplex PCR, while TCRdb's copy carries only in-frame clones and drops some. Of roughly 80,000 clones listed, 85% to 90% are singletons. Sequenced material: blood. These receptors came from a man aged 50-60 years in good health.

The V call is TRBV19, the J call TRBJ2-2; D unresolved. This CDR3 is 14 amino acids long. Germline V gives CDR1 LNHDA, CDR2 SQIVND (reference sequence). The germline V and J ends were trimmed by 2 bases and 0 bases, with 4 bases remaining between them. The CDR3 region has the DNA TGTGCCAGTAGTATAAGGCCGAACACCGGGGAGCTGTTTTTT. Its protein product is CASSIRPNTGELFF.

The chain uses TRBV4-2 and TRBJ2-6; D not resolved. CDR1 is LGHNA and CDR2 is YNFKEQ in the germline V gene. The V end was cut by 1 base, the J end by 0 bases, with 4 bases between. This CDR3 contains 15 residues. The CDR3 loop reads CASSQVSSGANVLTF. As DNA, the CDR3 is TGTGCCAGCAGCCAAGTGAGCTCTGGGGCCAACGTCCTGACTTTC.

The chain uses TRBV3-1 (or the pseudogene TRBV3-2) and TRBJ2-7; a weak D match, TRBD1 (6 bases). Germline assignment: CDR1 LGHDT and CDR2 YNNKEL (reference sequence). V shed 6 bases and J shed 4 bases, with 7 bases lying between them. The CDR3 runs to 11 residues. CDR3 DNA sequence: TGTGCCAGCAGACAGGGTTACGAGCAGTACTTC. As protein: CASRQGYEQYF.

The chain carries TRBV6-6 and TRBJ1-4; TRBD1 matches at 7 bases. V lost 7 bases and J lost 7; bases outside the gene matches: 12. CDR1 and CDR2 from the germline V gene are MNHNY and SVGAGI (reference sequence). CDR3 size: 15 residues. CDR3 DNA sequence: TGTGCCAGCAAACTGACTACAGGGGTGGTTGAAAAACTGTTTTTT. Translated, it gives CASKLTTGVVEKLFF.

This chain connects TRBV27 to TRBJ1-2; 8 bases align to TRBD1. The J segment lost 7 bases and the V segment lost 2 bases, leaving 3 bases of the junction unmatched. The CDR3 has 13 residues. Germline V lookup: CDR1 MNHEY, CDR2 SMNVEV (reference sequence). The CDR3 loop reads CASSLRTGTGYTF. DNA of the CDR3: TGTGCCAGCAGTTTACGGACAGGGACTGGCTACACCTTC.

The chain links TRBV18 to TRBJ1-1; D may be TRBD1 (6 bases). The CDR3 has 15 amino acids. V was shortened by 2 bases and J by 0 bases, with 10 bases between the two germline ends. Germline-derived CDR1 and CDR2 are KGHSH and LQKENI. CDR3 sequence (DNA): TGTGCCAGCTCACCAACGGGGGCTATGAACACTGAAGCTTTCTTT. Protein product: CASSPTGAMNTEAFF. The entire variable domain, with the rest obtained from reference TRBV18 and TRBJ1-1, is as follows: NAGVMQNPRHLVRRRGQEARLRCSPMKGHSHVYWYRQLPEEGLKFMVYLQKENIIDESGMPKERFSAEFPKEGPSILRIQQVVRGDSAAYFCASSPTGAMNTEAFFGQGTRLTVV.

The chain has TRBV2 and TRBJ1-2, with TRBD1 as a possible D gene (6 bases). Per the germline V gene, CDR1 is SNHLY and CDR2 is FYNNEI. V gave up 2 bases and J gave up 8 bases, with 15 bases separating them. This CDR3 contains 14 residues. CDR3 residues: CASSERGGLRGYTF. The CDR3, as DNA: TGTGCCAGCAGTGAAAGGGGGGGGCTGCGAGGCTACACCTTC. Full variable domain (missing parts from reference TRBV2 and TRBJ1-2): EPEVTQTPSHQVTQMGQEVILRCVPISNHLYFYWYRQILGQKVEFLVSFYNNEISEKSEIFDDQFSVERPDGSNFTLKIRSTKLEDSAMYFCASSERGGLRGYTFGSGTRLTVV.

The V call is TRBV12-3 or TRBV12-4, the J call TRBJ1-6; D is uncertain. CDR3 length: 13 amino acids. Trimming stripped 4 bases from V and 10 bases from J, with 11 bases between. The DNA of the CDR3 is TGTGCCAGCAGTTCCGGGCCGATATCACCCCTCCACTTT. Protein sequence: CASSSGPISPLHF.

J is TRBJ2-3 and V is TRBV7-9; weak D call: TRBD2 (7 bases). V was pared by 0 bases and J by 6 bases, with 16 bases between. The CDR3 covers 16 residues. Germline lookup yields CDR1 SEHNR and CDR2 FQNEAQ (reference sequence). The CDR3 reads CASSLAVGGQGDTQYF. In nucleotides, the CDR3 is TGTGCCAGCAGCTTAGCGGTGGGGGGGCAAGGTGATACGCAGTATTTT.

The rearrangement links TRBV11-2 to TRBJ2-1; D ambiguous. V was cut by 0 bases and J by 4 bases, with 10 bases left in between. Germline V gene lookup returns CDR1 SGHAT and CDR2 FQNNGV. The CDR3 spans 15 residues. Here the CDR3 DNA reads TGTGCCAGCAGCTTAGATTCGGCAGAGTACAATGAGCAGTTCTTC. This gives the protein CASSLDSAEYNEQFF.

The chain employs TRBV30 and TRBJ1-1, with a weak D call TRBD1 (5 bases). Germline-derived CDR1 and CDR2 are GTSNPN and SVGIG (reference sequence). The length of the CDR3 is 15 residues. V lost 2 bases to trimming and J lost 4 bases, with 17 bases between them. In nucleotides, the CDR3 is TGTGCCTGGAGTCCTCTCTCCGGGACCGCCACTGAAGCTTTCTTT. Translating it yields CAWSPLSGTATEAFF. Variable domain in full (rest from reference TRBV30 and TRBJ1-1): SQTIHQWPATLVQPVGSPLSLECTVEGTSNPNLYWYRQAAGRGLQLLFYSVGIGQISSEVPQNLSASRPQDRQFILSSKKLLLSDSGFYLCAWSPLSGTATEAFFGQGTRLTVV.

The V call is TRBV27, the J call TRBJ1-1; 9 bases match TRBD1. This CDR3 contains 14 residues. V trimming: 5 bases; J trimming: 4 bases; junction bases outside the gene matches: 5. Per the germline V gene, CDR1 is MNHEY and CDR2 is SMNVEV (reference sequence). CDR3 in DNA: TGTGCCAGCAGTCCCACAGGGGGCGGCACTGAAGCTTTCTTT. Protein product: CASSPTGGGTEAFF.

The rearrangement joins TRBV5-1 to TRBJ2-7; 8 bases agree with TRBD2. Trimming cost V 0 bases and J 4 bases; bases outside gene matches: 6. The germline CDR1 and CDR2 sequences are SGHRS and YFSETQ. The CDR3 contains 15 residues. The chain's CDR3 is CASSLAGGGTYEQYF. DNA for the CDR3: TGCGCCAGCAGCTTGGCGGGCGGGGGGACTTACGAGCAGTACTTC.